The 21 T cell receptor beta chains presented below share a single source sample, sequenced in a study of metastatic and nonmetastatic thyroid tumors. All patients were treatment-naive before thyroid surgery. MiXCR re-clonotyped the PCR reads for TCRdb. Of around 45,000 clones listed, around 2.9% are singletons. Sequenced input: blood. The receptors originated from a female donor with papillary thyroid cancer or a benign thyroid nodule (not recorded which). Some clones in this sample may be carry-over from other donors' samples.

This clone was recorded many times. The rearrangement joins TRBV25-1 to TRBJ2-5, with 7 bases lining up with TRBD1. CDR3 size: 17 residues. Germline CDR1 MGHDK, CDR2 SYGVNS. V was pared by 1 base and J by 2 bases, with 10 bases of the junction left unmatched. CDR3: CASSELRPGDRQETQYF. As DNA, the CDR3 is TGTGCCAGCAGTGAATTGAGGCCCGGGGACAGACAAGAGACCCAGTACTTC.

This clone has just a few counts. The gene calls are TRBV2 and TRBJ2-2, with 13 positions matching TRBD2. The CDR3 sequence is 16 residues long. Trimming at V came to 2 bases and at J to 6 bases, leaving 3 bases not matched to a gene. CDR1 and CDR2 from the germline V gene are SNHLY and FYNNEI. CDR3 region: CASSERLAGGSGELFF. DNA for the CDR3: TGTGCCAGCAGTGAAAGACTAGCGGGAGGATCCGGGGAGCTGTTTTTT.

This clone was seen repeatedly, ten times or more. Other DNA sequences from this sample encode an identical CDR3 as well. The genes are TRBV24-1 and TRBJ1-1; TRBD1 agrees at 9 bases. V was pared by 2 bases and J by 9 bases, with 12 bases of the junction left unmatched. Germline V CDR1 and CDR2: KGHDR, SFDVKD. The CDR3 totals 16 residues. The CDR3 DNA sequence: TGTGCCACCAGTGATTCGAGGGACAGGGTTCTTTCCAAAGCTTTCTTT. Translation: CATSDSRDRVLSKAFF.

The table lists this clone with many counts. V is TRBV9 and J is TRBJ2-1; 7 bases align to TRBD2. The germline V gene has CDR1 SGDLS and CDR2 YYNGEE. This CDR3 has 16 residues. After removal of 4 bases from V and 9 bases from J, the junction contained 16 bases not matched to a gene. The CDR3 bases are TGTGCCAGCAGCCAAAGTACTAGCGCAATACGGGGTGAGCAGTTCTTC. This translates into CASSQSTSAIRGEQFF.

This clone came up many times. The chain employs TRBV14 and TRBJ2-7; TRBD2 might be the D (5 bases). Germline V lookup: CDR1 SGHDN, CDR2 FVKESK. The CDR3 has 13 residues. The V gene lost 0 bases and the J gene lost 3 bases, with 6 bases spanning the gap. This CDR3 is CASSQDRDYEQYF. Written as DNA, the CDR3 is TGTGCCAGCAGCCAAGATCGGGACTACGAGCAGTACTTC.

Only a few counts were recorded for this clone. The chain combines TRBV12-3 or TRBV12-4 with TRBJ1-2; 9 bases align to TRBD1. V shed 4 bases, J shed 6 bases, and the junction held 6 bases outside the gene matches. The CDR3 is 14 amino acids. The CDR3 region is CASSSQGAVNGYTF. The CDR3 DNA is TGTGCCAGCAGTTCACAGGGGGCCGTGAATGGCTACACCTTC.

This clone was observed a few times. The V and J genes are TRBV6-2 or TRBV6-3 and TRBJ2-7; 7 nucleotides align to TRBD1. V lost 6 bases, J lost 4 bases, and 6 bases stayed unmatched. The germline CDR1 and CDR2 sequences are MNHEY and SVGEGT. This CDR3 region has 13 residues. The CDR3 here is CASRDTGDYEQYF. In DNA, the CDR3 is TGTGCCAGCAGGGACACAGGGGATTACGAGCAGTACTTC.

CDR3 amino acids: CASRPHVDGEKLFF. CDR3 DNA sequence: TGTGCCAGCCGTCCCCATGTAGATGGGGAAAAACTGTTTTTT. The rearrangement uses TRBV6-1 and TRBJ1-4; D gene uncertain. Trimming took 8 bases from V and 8 from J, leaving 18 bases between them. Germline CDR1 and CDR2: MNHNS and SASEGT. This CDR3 contains 14 residues.

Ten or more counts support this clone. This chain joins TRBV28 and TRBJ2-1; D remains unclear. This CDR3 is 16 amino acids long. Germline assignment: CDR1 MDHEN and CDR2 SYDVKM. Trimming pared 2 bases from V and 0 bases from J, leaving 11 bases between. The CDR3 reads CASSLVRRSSYNEQFF. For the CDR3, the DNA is TGTGCCAGCAGTTTAGTAAGGAGAAGCTCCTACAATGAGCAGTTCTTC.

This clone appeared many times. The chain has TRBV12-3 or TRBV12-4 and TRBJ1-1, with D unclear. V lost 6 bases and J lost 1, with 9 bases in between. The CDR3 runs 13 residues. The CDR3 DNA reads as TGTGCCAGCAGGATTACAGCGAACACTGAAGCTTTCTTT. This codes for CASRITANTEAFF.

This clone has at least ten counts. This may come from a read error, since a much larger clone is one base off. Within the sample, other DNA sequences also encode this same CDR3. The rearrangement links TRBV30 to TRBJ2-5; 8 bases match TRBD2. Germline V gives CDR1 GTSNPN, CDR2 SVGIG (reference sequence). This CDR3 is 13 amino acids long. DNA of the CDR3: TGTGCCTGGAGACAAGCGGGGGCAGGGACCCAGTATTTC. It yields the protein CAWRQAGAGTQYF.

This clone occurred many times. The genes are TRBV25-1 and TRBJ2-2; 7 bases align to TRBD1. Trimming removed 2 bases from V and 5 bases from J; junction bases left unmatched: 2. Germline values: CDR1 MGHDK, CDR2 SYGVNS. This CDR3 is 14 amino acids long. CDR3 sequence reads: CASSEGTETGELFF. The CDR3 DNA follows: TGTGCCAGCAGTGAAGGGACAGAAACCGGGGAGCTGTTTTTT.

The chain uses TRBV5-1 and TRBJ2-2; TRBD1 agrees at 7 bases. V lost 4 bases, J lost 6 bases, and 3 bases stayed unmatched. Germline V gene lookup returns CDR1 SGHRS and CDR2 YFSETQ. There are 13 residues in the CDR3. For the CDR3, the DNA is TGCGCCAGCAGCCAGACAGGGTCCGGGGAGCTGTTTTTT. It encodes CASSQTGSGELFF. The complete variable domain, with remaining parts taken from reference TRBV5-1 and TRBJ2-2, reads KAGVTQTPRYLIKTRGQQVTLSCSPISGHRSVSWYQQTPGQGLQFLFEYFSETQRNKGNFPGRFSGRQFSNSRSEMNVSTLELGDSALYLCASSQTGSGELFFGEGSRLTVL.

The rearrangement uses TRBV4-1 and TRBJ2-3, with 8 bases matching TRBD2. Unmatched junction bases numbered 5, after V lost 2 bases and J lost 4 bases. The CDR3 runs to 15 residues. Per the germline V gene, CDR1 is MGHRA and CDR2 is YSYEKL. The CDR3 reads CASSQSGRGADTQYF. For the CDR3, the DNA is TGCGCCAGCAGCCAAAGCGGGAGAGGTGCAGATACGCAGTATTTT.

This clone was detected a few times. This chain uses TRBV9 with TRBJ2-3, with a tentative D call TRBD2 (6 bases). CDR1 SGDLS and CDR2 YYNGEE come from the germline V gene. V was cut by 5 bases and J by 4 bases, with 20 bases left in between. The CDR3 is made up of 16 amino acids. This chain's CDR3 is CASSEGSGGPPDTQYF. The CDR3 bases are TGTGCCAGCAGTGAGGGTAGCGGAGGCCCCCCAGATACGCAGTATTTT. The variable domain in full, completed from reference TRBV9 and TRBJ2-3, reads DSGVTQTPKHLITATGQRVTLRCSPRSGDLSVYWYQQSLDQGLQFLIQYYNGEERAKGNILERFSAQQFPDLHSELNLSSLELGDSALYFCASSEGSGGPPDTQYFGPGTRLTVL.

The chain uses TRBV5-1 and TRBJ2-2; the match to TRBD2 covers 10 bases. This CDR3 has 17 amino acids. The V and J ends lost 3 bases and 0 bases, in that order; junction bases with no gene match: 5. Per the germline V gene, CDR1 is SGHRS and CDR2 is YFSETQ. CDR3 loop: CASSSHSGGTNTGELFF. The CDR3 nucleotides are TGCGCCAGCAGCTCCCATAGCGGGGGGACGAACACCGGGGAGCTGTTTTTT.

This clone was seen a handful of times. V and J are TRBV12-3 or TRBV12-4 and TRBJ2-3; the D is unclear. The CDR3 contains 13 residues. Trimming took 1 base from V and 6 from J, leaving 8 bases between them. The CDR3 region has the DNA TGTGCCAGCAGTTTAGGACCCGCCGATACGCAGTATTTT. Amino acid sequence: CASSLGPADTQYF.

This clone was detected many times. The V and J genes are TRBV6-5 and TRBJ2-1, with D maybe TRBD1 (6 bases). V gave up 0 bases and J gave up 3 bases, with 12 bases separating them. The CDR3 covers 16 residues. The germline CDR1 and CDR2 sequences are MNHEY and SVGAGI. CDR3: CASSYSTGSIYNEQFF. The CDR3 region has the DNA TGTGCCAGCAGTTACTCAACAGGGAGTATCTACAATGAGCAGTTCTTC.

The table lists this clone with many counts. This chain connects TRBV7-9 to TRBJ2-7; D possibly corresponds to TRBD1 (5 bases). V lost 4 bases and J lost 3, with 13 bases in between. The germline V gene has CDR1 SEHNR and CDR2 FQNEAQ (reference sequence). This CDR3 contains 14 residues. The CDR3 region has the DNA TGTGCCAGCAGCTCTCAGGGTTTAAACTACGAGCAGTACTTC. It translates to CASSSQGLNYEQYF.

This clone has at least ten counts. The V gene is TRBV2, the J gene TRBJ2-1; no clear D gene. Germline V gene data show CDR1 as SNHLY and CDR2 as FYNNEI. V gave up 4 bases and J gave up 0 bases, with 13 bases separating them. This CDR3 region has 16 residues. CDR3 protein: CASSGRGTSSYNEQFF. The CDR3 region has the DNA TGTGCCAGCAGTGGACGTGGCACAAGCTCCTACAATGAGCAGTTCTTC.

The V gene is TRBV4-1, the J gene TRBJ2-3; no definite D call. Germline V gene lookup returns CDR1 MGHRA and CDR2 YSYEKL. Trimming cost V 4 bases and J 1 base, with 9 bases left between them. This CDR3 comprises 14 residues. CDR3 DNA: TGCGCCAGCAGCCCGGCAGCAGGCACAGATACGCAGTATTTT. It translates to CASSPAAGTDTQYF.